One sample yielded the 3 T cell receptor beta chains listed below, sequenced in a study of Tregs in tolerant kidney transplant recipients. TCRdb keeps only in-frame clones here, not all; method: immunoSEQ multiplex PCR. Among about 50,000 clones listed, roughly nine tenths were seen once. Mixed chimerism was transient after nonmyeloablative marrow transplants from related graft donors. The source material was CD8+ T cells from blood (PBMCs), sampled 12 months after the transplant. All receptors come from a human patient who received a combined kidney and bone marrow transplant. Among the T cells, some may be from the graft donor.

This clone has a single count. The chain combines TRBV5-1 with TRBJ1-1; tentative D call: TRBD1 (5 bases). CDR1 is SGHRS, CDR2 YFSETQ, per germline. V shed 4 bases and J shed 6 bases, with 10 bases lying between them. This CDR3 comprises 12 residues. CDR3 in amino acids: CASSDRQSEAFF. In DNA, the CDR3 is TGCGCCAGCAGCGACCGACAGTCTGAAGCTTTCTTT.

V and J are TRBV9 and TRBJ2-6; D gene ambiguous. Per the germline V gene, CDR1 is SGDLS and CDR2 is YYNGEE. Trimming stripped 4 bases from V and 0 bases from J, with 11 bases between. This CDR3 has 16 amino acids. As DNA, the CDR3 is TGTGCCAGCAGCCTACGGAGAGCCTCTGGGGCCAACGTCCTGACTTTC. Its protein is CASSLRRASGANVLTF.

The chain employs TRBV30 and TRBJ2-5, with no clear D. The germline V gene encodes CDR1 GTSNPN and CDR2 SVGIG (reference sequence). V lost 0 bases to trimming and J lost 2 bases, with 10 bases between them. The CDR3 spans 14 residues. The CDR3 sequence is CAWSVINKQETQYF. The CDR3 region has the DNA TGTGCCTGGAGTGTAATCAACAAACAAGAGACCCAGTACTTC. Full variable domain (rest looked up from reference TRBV30 and TRBJ2-5): SQTIHQWPATLVQPVGSPLSLECTVEGTSNPNLYWYRQAAGRGLQLLFYSVGIGQISSEVPQNLSASRPQDRQFILSSKKLLLSDSGFYLCAWSVINKQETQYFGPGTRLLVL.